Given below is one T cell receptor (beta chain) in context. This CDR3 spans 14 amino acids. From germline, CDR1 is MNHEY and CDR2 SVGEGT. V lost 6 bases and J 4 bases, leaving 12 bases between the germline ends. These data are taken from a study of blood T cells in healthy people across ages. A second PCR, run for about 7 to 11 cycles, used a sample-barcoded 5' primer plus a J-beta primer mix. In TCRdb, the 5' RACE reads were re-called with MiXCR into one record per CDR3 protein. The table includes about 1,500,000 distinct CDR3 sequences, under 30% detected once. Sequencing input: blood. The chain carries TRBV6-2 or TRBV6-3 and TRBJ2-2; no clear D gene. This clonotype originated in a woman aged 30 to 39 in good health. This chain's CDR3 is CASSPVHTTGELFF. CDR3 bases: TGTGCCAGCAGCCCGGTACATACCACCGGGGAGCTGTTTTTT.